This T cell receptor (beta chain) was obtained from a study of blood T cell repertoires in COVID-19 (TCRdb year 2020). Background on the whole study: Samples from collaborators originated in the United States, Italy and Spain and spanned both the acute and convalescent phases of COVID-19. HLA class I and class II types, where available, came from metadata supplied by the sample provider rather than from assay-based typing. The repertoires were released in a freely available public database intended as a resource for research on the immune response to SARS-CoV-2. The prospective study material was composed of cDNA or gDNA derived from T cells, B-cell-depleted T cells, or PBMCs. Nearly every sample came with metadata listing a de-identified subject ID, COVID-19 status, age in years and sex. The dataset comprised deeply sampled blood TCRbeta repertoires from subjects exposed to, actively infected with, or recovered from COVID-19. Samples came from the ongoing ImmuneRACE study (first 160 participants) plus 1,254 subjects from 6 global collaborators. Overall results and qualifications from the work: The quantity of clinical and demographic metadata differed by source and by participant and was supplied without curation.

TCRbeta CDR3 regions were amplified from genomic DNA using the immunoSEQ Assay, a bias-controlled multiplex PCR. Regarding the original processing steps: The number of nucleated cells in each sample was estimated from the amplification of reference gene primers within the assay. To quantify the absolute abundance of each unique TCRbeta CDR3 rearrangement, sequence reads were collapsed and filtered. For each sample, productive Simpson clonality was calculated by taking the square root of Simpson's diversity index across productive rearrangements. Entries here come from immuneACCESS through TCRdb and include only in-frame sequences with V and J called. Some clones fail to appear in such tables; in the studies checked, an unresolved V gene covers under half of the shortfall, and the cause of the remainder is unknown. V and J calls and clone size are copied from that table; D and trimming were computed from the DNA. Counted in this sample were around 130,000 clones; around 88% of them appeared once. The top ten hold 18% of the sample.

Collaborating institutions collected whole blood in K2EDTA tubes following their own protocols. For TCRbeta analysis, collaborator samples were shipped as frozen whole blood, as isolated PBMCs, or as DNA extracted from either sample type. Details on this clone: The antigen it recognizes is unknown. The input lacks base qualities; no much larger clone sits a single base away.

Reading the germline V gene (reference sequence) gives CDR1 GTSNPN and CDR2 SVGIG. V is trimmed back by 2 bases and J by 8 bases, and the junction contains 12 bases that no gene match accounts for. The CDR3 runs 15 residues from the cysteine to the phenylalanine. The entry retains the CDR3 DNA only, 45 bases that are in frame from base 1. The specimen sequenced was peripheral blood. The chain links TRBV30 with TRBJ1-5; 7 central nucleotides agree with TRBD1. This TCR was recovered from a man aged 50 or older with active or convalescent COVID-19. The DNA sequence is given as TGTGCCTGGAGTCGACTAATGACAGGGCAAGAGCCCCAGCATTTT. This codes for CAWSRLMTGQEPQHF.